This TCR beta chain was sequenced in a study of patients with pleural tuberculosis (dated by TCRdb to the mid-2010s). This clonotype was detected many times. Its specific antigen is unknown. No qualities accompany the bases; no much larger clone lies one base away. Taken from cysteine to phenylalanine, the CDR3 has 12 residues. Only the CDR3 portion is preserved as DNA: 36 bases, with reading frame beginning at the first base. V loses 6 bases, J loses 7 bases, and the germline ends lie 12 bases apart. This sample was sequenced with an Illumina Genome Analyzer IIx. Starting from the raw public reads, TCRdb applied fastp trimming at Q25, assembled clones with MiXCR and retained in-frame beta chains. Here each entry gathers all rows of one CDR3 protein and keeps the most common genes and DNA. The table for this sample lists some 48,000 distinct CDR3 sequences; under 8.5% of them were counted only once. 16% of the sample rests with the top ten.

The sequence derives from a human donor with pleural tuberculosis. This chain is built from TRBV12-3 or TRBV12-4 and TRBJ1-1; the D gene cannot be named for sure. The DNA reads TGTGCCAGCAGGCCAGATATCCGTGAAGCTTTCTTT. This gives the protein CASRPDIREAFF.